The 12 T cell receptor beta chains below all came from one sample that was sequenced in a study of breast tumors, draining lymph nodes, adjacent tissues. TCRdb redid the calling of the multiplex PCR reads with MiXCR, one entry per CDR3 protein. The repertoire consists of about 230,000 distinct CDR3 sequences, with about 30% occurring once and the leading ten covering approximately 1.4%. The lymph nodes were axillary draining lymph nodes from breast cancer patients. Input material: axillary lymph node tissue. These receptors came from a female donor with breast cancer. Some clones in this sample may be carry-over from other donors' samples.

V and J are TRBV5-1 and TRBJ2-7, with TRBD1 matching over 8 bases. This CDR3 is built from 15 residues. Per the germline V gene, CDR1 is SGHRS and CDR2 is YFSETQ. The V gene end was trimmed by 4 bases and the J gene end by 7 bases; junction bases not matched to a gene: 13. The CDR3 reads CASSSTGTGLREQYF. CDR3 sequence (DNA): TGCGCCAGCAGCAGCACCGGGACAGGCCTAAGGGAGCAGTACTTC. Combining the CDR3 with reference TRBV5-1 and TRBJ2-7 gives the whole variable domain KAGVTQTPRYLIKTRGQQVTLSCSPISGHRSVSWYQQTPGQGLQFLFEYFSETQRNKGNFPGRFSGRQFSNSRSEMNVSTLELGDSALYLCASSSTGTGLREQYFGPGTRLTVT.

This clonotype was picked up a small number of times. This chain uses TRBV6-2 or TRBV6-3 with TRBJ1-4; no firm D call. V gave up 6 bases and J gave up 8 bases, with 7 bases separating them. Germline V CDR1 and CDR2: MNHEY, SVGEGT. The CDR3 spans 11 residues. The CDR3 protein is CASRDYEKLFF. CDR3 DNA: TGTGCCAGCAGAGATTACGAAAAACTGTTTTTT.

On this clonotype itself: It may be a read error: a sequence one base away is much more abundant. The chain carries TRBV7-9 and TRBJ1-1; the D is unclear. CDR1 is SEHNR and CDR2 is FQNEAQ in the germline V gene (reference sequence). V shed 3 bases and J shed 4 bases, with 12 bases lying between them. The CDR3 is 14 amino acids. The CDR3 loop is CASSLGKTSTEAFF. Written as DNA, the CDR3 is TGTGCCAGCAGCTTGGGCAAGACGAGCACTGAAGCTTTCTTT.

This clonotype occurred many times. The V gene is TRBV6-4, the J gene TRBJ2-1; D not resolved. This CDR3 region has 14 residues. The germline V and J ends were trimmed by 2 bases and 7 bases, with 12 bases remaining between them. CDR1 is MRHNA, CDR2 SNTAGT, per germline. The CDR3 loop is CASSDRNGLNEQFF. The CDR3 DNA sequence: TGTGCCAGCAGTGACAGAAACGGGTTGAATGAGCAGTTCTTC.

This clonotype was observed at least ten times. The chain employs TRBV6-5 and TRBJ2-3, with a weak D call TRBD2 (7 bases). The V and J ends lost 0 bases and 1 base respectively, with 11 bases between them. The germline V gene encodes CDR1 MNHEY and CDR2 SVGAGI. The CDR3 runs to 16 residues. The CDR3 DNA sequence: TGTGCCAGCAGTTACTCACGGGGGGCTGGCACAGATACGCAGTATTTT. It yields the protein CASSYSRGAGTDTQYF.

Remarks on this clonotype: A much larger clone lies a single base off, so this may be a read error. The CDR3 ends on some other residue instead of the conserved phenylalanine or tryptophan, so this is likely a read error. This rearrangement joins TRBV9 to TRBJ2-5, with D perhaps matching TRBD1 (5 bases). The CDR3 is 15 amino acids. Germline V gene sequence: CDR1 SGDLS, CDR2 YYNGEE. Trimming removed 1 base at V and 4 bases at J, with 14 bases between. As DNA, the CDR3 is TGTGCCAGCAGCGTATTGGGCAGGGAAGGAGAGACCCAGTACCTC. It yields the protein CASSVLGREGETQYL.

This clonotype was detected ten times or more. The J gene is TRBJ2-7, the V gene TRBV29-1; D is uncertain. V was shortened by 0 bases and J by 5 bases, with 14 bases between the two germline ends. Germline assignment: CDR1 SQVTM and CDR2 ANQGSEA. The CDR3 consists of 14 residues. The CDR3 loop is CSVEEQRVEDEQYF. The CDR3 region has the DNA TGCAGCGTTGAAGAACAAAGGGTTGAGGACGAGCAGTACTTC.

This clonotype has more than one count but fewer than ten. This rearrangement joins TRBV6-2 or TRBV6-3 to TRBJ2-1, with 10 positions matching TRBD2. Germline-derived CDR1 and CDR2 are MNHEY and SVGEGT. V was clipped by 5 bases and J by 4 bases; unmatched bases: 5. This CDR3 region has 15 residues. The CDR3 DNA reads TGTGCCAGCAGTGAGCCGGGACTAGCGTACAATGAGCAGTTCTTC. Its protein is CASSEPGLAYNEQFF.

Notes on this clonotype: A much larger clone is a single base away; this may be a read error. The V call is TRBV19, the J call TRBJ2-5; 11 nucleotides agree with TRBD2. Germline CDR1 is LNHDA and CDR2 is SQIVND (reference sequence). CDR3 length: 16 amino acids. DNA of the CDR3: TGTGCCAGTAGATATACTAGCGGGAGCCCACAAGAGGCCCAGTACTTC. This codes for CASRYTSGSPQEAQYF.

CDR3 residues: CASSPGTGDYGYTF. Written as DNA, the CDR3 is TGTGCCAGCAGCCCCGGGACAGGGGACTATGGCTACACCTTC. The chain uses TRBV7-9 and TRBJ1-2, with 10 bases lining up with TRBD1. Germline V gene sequence: CDR1 SEHNR, CDR2 FQNEAQ (reference sequence). With V trimmed by 5 bases and J by 3 bases, 3 bases remained unmatched. This CDR3 region has 14 residues. The entire variable domain, with the rest obtained from reference TRBV7-9 and TRBJ1-2, is as follows: DTGVSQNPRHKITKRGQNVTFRCDPISEHNRLYWYRQTLGQGPEFLTYFQNEAQLEKSRLLSDRFSAERPKGSFSTLEIQRTEQGDSAMYLCASSPGTGDYGYTFGSGTRLTVV.

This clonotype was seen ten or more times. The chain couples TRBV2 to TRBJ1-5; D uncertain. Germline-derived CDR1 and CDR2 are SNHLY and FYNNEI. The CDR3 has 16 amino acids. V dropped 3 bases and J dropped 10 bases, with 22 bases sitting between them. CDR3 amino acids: CASSEGLGLPHRPQHF. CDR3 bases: TGTGCCAGCAGTGAGGGGTTGGGTCTCCCCCATCGACCCCAGCATTTT.

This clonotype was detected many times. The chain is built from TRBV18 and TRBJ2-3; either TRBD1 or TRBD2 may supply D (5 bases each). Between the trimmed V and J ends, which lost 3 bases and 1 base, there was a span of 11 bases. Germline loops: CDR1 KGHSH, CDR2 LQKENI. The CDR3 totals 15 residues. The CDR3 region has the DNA TGTGCCAGCTCACCCCGGGACCTCCGCACAGATACGCAGTATTTT. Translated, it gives CASSPRDLRTDTQYF.